One sample yielded the 27 T cell receptor beta chains listed below, sequenced in a study of T cell responses to AZD1222 COVID-19 vaccine. Assay: immunoSEQ multiplex PCR; the TCRdb copy retains only in-frame clones and omits some. The data contain some 130,000 clones, around 84% of them singletons. The sample here was peripheral blood, taken on day 0 of AZD1222 vaccination. These receptors were collected from an adult in good health.

The CDR3 DNA sequence: TGTGCCAGCAGTTACTCGAGTCGGGCTTATGGCTACACCTTC. Its translation is CASSYSSRAYGYTF. This rearrangement joins TRBV6-2 or TRBV6-3 to TRBJ1-2; D is undetermined. This CDR3 has 14 amino acids. Germline V gene lookup returns CDR1 MNHEY and CDR2 SVGEGT. V was cut by 0 bases and J by 5 bases, with 10 bases left in between.

This chain uses TRBV28 with TRBJ1-5; D is perhaps TRBD1 (6 bases). The V gene lost 2 bases and the J gene lost 12 bases, with 14 bases spanning the gap. Germline CDR1 and CDR2: MDHEN and SYDVKM. This CDR3 contains 13 residues. As DNA, the CDR3 is TGTGCCAGCAGTTTAGCAGGGGTGTGGCGCCAGCATTTT. Protein: CASSLAGVWRQHF.

The rearrangement joins TRBV12-3 or TRBV12-4 to TRBJ1-1, with unresolved D. Trimming took off 6 bases at V and 7 bases at J, with 12 bases between the two ends. The CDR3 sequence is 12 residues long. CDR3 sequence reads: CASSLRWSEAFF. CDR3 sequence (DNA): TGTGCCAGCAGCCTTCGGTGGAGTGAAGCTTTCTTT.

The chain uses TRBV2 and TRBJ1-5; TRBD1 agrees at 7 bases. Germline lookup yields CDR1 SNHLY and CDR2 FYNNEI. The ends lost 3 bases at V and 4 bases at J; junction bases unmatched: 3. This CDR3 comprises 14 residues. The CDR3 DNA follows: TGTGCCAGCAGTGAGGGACAGCAAAATCAGCCCCAGCATTTT. Amino acid sequence: CASSEGQQNQPQHF.

The gene calls are TRBV5-1 and TRBJ2-7, with a tentative D call TRBD1 (6 bases). V lost 0 bases to trimming and J lost 2 bases, with 9 bases between them. This CDR3 contains 14 residues. Per germline, CDR1 SGHRS and CDR2 YFSETQ. CDR3 DNA sequence: TGCGCCAGCAGCTTGGGACAGGCCACCTACGAGCAGTACTTC. Encoded protein: CASSLGQATYEQYF.

V is TRBV19 and J is TRBJ1-5; D gene ambiguous. The germline V gene encodes CDR1 LNHDA and CDR2 SQIVND (reference sequence). This CDR3 has 15 amino acids. The germline V and J ends were trimmed by 9 bases and 0 bases, with 15 bases remaining between them. CDR3 region: CASRTTTHSNQPQHF. CDR3 coding DNA: TGTGCCAGCCGGACGACGACCCATAGCAATCAGCCCCAGCATTTT.

The chain links TRBV28 to TRBJ1-5; 7 bases align to TRBD1. Unmatched junction bases numbered 4, after V lost 6 bases and J lost 2 bases. The CDR3 length is 14 residues. Germline V gene sequence: CDR1 MDHEN, CDR2 SYDVKM. The CDR3 DNA reads as TGTGCCAGCAGCTATACAGGGGGCAATCAGCCCCAGCATTTT. It codes for CASSYTGGNQPQHF.

This clone has only one observation. This rearrangement joins TRBV5-1 to TRBJ2-2, with TRBD2 identical over 10 bases. The CDR3 is 15 residues long. CDR1 is SGHRS and CDR2 is YFSETQ in the germline V gene. Trimming cost V 2 bases and J 7 bases; bases outside gene matches: 5. The CDR3 region has the DNA TGCGCCAGCAGCTTAACTAGCGGGACCTTCGGGGAGCTGTTTTTT. It translates to CASSLTSGTFGELFF.

The CDR3 spells CASRGTGDRQPQHF. The CDR3 nucleotides read TGTGCCAGCAGAGGGACAGGGGATCGCCAGCCCCAGCATTTT. The gene calls are TRBV2 and TRBJ1-5, with 10 bases identical to TRBD1. Germline trimming cut 6 bases from V and 7 bases from J; bases unmatched to any gene: 6. This CDR3 comprises 14 residues. Germline V gene data show CDR1 as SNHLY and CDR2 as FYNNEI.

This rearrangement joins TRBV10-1 to TRBJ1-3; D remains unclear. The CDR3 consists of 13 residues. Germline V gene lookup returns CDR1 WNHNN and CDR2 SYGVQD (reference sequence). Trimming cost V 2 bases and J 0 bases, with 2 bases left between them. CDR3 DNA sequence: TGCGCCAGCAGTGAGGGCTCTGGAAACACCATATATTTT. Amino acids: CASSEGSGNTIYF.

This clone was picked up a small number of times. The V and J genes are TRBV6-4 and TRBJ2-4, with D possibly matching TRBD2 (6 bases). The CDR3 loop spans 16 amino acids. V was trimmed by 0 bases and J by 9 bases, leaving 18 bases between them. Germline V lookup: CDR1 MRHNA, CDR2 SNTAGT. CDR3 sequence reads: CASSDSLRGTRGIQYF. The CDR3 DNA sequence: TGTGCCAGCAGTGACTCCCTGCGTGGGACTCGAGGCATTCAGTACTTC.

This chain uses TRBV5-1 with TRBJ2-1, with D possibly TRBD1 on 6 matching bases. The V gene lost 3 bases and the J gene lost 5 bases, with 12 bases spanning the gap. The germline gives CDR1 SGHRS, CDR2 YFSETQ. The CDR3 loop spans 14 amino acids. Here the CDR3 DNA reads TGCGCCAGCAGCTCCGGACAGAGAAACAATGAGCAGTTCTTC. Translation: CASSSGQRNNEQFF.

V usage is TRBV4-1 and J usage is TRBJ1-5, with TRBD1 as a possible D gene (5 bases). The CDR3 is made up of 15 amino acids. Germline assignment: CDR1 MGHRA and CDR2 YSYEKL. The V end lost 1 base, the J end lost 0 bases, and 7 bases lay between the germline ends. CDR3 DNA: TGCGCCAGCAGCCAAGGACAGTTTAGCAATCAGCCCCAGCATTTT. Encoded protein: CASSQGQFSNQPQHF.

This chain joins TRBV6-4 and TRBJ2-3, with TRBD1 matching 10 bases. This CDR3 region has 16 residues. J gave up 1 base and V 6 bases, and 7 bases lay outside the gene matches. Germline loops: CDR1 MRHNA, CDR2 SNTAGT. CDR3 loop: CASSLSGTGGTDTQYF. The DNA for the CDR3 is TGTGCCAGCAGCCTTTCTGGGACAGGGGGCACAGATACGCAGTATTTT.

This clone was seen once. The V gene is TRBV9, the J gene TRBJ2-1; TRBD2 agrees at 10 bases. Germline CDR1 SGDLS, CDR2 YYNGEE. The J segment lost 3 bases and the V segment lost 6 bases, leaving 6 bases of the junction unmatched. This CDR3 region has 15 residues. CDR3 in DNA: TGTGCCAGCAACACTAGCGGGGATCTCTACAATGAGCAGTTCTTC. Protein sequence: CASNTSGDLYNEQFF.

CDR3: CASRAGDPTDTQYF. The CDR3 bases are TGCGCCAGCAGGGCGGGGGACCCCACAGATACGCAGTATTTT. This rearrangement joins TRBV5-1 to TRBJ2-3; 7 bases fit TRBD2. V shed 5 bases and J 2 bases; nucleotides not matched to a gene: 5. The CDR3 is 14 residues long. CDR1 SGHRS and CDR2 YFSETQ come from the germline V gene.

The chain uses TRBV11-2 and TRBJ1-2; D is possibly TRBD1 (5 bases). V was shortened by 5 bases and J by 4 bases, with 11 bases between the two germline ends. Germline V CDR1 and CDR2: SGHAT, FQNNGV. This CDR3 is 13 amino acids long. The CDR3 nucleotides read TGTGCCAGCAGCGGGGGGAGAGTCTATGGCTACACCTTC. As protein: CASSGGRVYGYTF.

The V and J genes are TRBV5-1 and TRBJ1-2; TRBD1 aligns across 7 bases. CDR1 SGHRS and CDR2 YFSETQ come from the germline V gene. This CDR3 spans 15 amino acids. Trimming removed 0 bases from V and 6 bases from J; junction bases left unmatched: 8. CDR3 coding DNA: TGCGCCAGCAGCTTGGGCGGGACAGAGCTCAATGGCTACACCTTC. Amino acid sequence: CASSLGGTELNGYTF.

The chain uses TRBV5-1 and TRBJ2-7; the D call may be TRBD1 or TRBD2 (5 bases each). This CDR3 is built from 14 residues. The germline V and J ends were trimmed by 4 bases and 0 bases, with 11 bases remaining between them. CDR1 is SGHRS, CDR2 YFSETQ, per germline. The CDR3 loop is CASSERGPSYEQYF. For the CDR3, the DNA is TGCGCCAGCAGCGAGAGGGGACCCTCCTACGAGCAGTACTTC.

V gene TRBV12-3 or TRBV12-4 combines with J gene TRBJ1-2; the D is unclear. The CDR3 is 12 residues long. Trimming cost V 7 bases and J 8 bases, with 14 bases left between them. The CDR3 nucleotides are TGTGCCAGCACCCCTCCATCGGTAGGCTACACCTTC. Protein: CASTPPSVGYTF.

This chain joins TRBV5-1 and TRBJ2-7, with 10 bases fitting TRBD1. CDR1 is SGHRS, CDR2 YFSETQ, per germline. After removal of 4 bases from V and 2 bases from J, the junction contained 6 bases not matched to a gene. The CDR3 spans 15 residues. CDR3 loop: CASSRTGTGAYEQYF. The CDR3 nucleotides are TGCGCCAGCAGCCGGACCGGGACAGGGGCCTACGAGCAGTACTTC.

The V gene is TRBV18, the J gene TRBJ1-1; 7 nucleotides match TRBD1. The CDR3 spans 19 residues. Germline lookup yields CDR1 KGHSH and CDR2 LQKENI. V shed 3 bases and J 4 bases; nucleotides not matched to a gene: 20. CDR3 protein: CASSPAPLQGIGVVTEAFF. The CDR3 DNA sequence: TGTGCCAGCTCACCCGCACCATTACAGGGGATCGGAGTGGTCACTGAAGCTTTCTTT.

V usage is TRBV28 and J usage is TRBJ2-7; no definite D call. V lost 2 bases, J lost 6 bases, and 17 bases lay in between. This CDR3 contains 15 residues. Germline V lookup: CDR1 MDHEN, CDR2 SYDVKM. CDR3: CASSLEEELPVEQYF. Written as DNA, the CDR3 is TGTGCCAGCAGTTTAGAAGAAGAACTCCCGGTCGAGCAGTACTTC.

The genes are TRBV5-6 and TRBJ1-2; D is possibly TRBD1 (6 bases). CDR3 length: 15 amino acids. Germline V CDR1 and CDR2: SGHDT, YYEEEE. The V and J ends lost 4 bases and 4 bases respectively, with 17 bases between them. CDR3 sequence reads: CASSTLWGAAYGYTF. DNA for the CDR3: TGTGCCAGCAGCACCTTATGGGGGGCTGCCTATGGCTACACCTTC.

The chain combines TRBV19 with TRBJ1-2, with 10 bases matching TRBD1. CDR3 length: 15 amino acids. Germline V gene sequence: CDR1 LNHDA, CDR2 SQIVND (reference sequence). J gave up 3 bases and V 7 bases, and 8 bases lay outside the gene matches. CDR3 loop: CASTRDRGKYYGYTF. In nucleotides, the CDR3 is TGTGCCAGTACTAGGGACAGGGGAAAGTACTATGGCTACACCTTC. Based on the CDR3 plus reference TRBV19 and TRBJ1-2, the full variable domain is DGGITQSPKYLFRKEGQNVTLSCEQNLNHDAMYWYRQDPGQGLRLIYYSQIVNDFQKGDIAEGYSVSREKKESFPLTVTSAQKNPTAFYLCASTRDRGKYYGYTFGSGTRLTVV.

In this sample, this clone turned up once. The V gene is TRBV5-1, the J gene TRBJ2-5; 9 bases map to TRBD1. The germline V gene encodes CDR1 SGHRS and CDR2 YFSETQ. The CDR3 spans 16 residues. After removal of 2 bases from V and 2 bases from J, the junction contained 7 bases not matched to a gene. The CDR3 protein is CASSLTGGWGQETQYF. DNA for the CDR3: TGCGCCAGCAGCTTAACAGGGGGCTGGGGGCAAGAGACCCAGTACTTC.

The CDR3 coding sequence is TGTGCCAGCAGCGGAGGGGGTCTGGAGACCCAGTACTTC. The encoded protein is CASSGGGLETQYF. V is TRBV28 and J is TRBJ2-5; D tentatively reads TRBD1 or TRBD2 (6 bases each). The CDR3 contains 13 residues. The ends were cut back, 6 bases at V and 5 bases at J, with 13 bases in the middle. From germline, CDR1 is MDHEN and CDR2 SYDVKM.